What follows are 17 T cell receptor beta chains derived from one specimen sequenced in a study of blood T cell repertoires in COVID-19. Sequenced by immunoSEQ multiplex PCR; TCRdb stores in-frame clones only, minus some. Seen here are approximately 200,000 clones, 75% to 90% observed once, and the top ten hold around 4%. The sequencing input was PBMCs or T cells enriched from blood (not recorded which). Receptors were obtained from a woman in her 30s who had been exposed to COVID-19.

V gene TRBV5-1 combines with J gene TRBJ2-5; 7 nucleotides agree with TRBD1. The CDR3 sequence is 15 residues long. Germline CDR1 reads SGHRS; CDR2 reads YFSETQ. V lost 3 bases and J lost 4; bases outside the gene matches: 9. Here the CDR3 reads CASSWRQGSRETQYF. CDR3 in DNA: TGCGCCAGCAGCTGGAGACAGGGTTCGCGAGAGACCCAGTACTTC. Complete variable domain (other parts from reference TRBV5-1 and TRBJ2-5): KAGVTQTPRYLIKTRGQQVTLSCSPISGHRSVSWYQQTPGQGLQFLFEYFSETQRNKGNFPGRFSGRQFSNSRSEMNVSTLELGDSALYLCASSWRQGSRETQYFGPGTRLLVL.

V usage is TRBV9 and J usage is TRBJ1-3, with TRBD1 matching 7 bases. Trimming at V came to 4 bases and at J to 4 bases, leaving 11 bases not matched to a gene. CDR3 size: 16 residues. The germline CDR1 and CDR2 sequences are SGDLS and YYNGEE. CDR3 in amino acids: CASSSFLGTVGNTIYF. Written as DNA, the CDR3 is TGTGCCAGCAGCTCCTTTCTGGGGACAGTCGGAAACACCATATATTTT.

The CDR3 sequence is CASSVGAGNQPQHF. The CDR3 nucleotides read TGTGCCAGCAGCGTAGGGGCAGGCAATCAGCCCCAGCATTTT. The chain is built from TRBV9 and TRBJ1-5; D call uncertain. CDR3 length: 14 amino acids. In germline, CDR1 is SGDLS, CDR2 YYNGEE. Trimming removed 0 bases from V and 2 bases from J, with 6 bases in between.

The chain joins TRBV5-1 to TRBJ2-6; tentatively, D is TRBD1 (5 bases). V was clipped by 7 bases and J by 0 bases, with 14 bases between them. This CDR3 has 16 residues. The germline V gene has CDR1 SGHRS and CDR2 YFSETQ. CDR3 in amino acids: CASGSSGHSGANVLTF. Here the CDR3 DNA reads TGCGCCAGCGGATCCTCAGGGCACTCTGGGGCCAACGTCCTGACTTTC.

The rearrangement joins TRBV12-5 to TRBJ2-7; 8 bases match TRBD1. Trimming took 1 base from V and 3 from J; bases not matched to a gene: 5. Per the germline V gene, CDR1 is LGHNT and CDR2 is FRNRAP. The CDR3 runs to 15 residues. CDR3 region: CASGLGTGRVYEQYF. The CDR3 coding sequence is TGTGCTAGTGGTTTGGGGACAGGGAGAGTCTACGAGCAGTACTTC.

J is TRBJ2-1 and V is TRBV6-1; D might be TRBD2 (7 bases). Germline V gene data show CDR1 as MNHNS and CDR2 as SASEGT. The CDR3 extends over 16 amino acids. The germline V and J ends were trimmed by 2 bases and 6 bases, with 17 bases remaining between them. CDR3 coding DNA: TGTGCCAGCAGTGAAATGCGGGGGCCTACTAGCAATGAGCAGTTCTTC. Encoded protein: CASSEMRGPTSNEQFF.

The V call is TRBV11-3, the J call TRBJ1-1; D gene unclear. The CDR3 totals 13 residues. Looked up from germline, CDR1 is SGHNT and CDR2 is YENEEA. With 1 base removed from V and 6 bases from J, the gap between germline ends came to 9 bases. The CDR3 sequence: CASSLVRGAEAFF. The CDR3 DNA follows: TGTGCCAGCAGCTTAGTACGAGGCGCTGAAGCTTTCTTT.

In this sample, this clone turned up once. This rearrangement joins TRBV6-5 to TRBJ1-6; 9 nucleotides agree with TRBD1. In germline, CDR1 is MNHEY, CDR2 SVGAGI. The CDR3 contains 13 residues. V lost 6 bases, J lost 9 bases, and 3 bases stayed unmatched. The DNA of the CDR3 is TGTGCCAGCAGGGGACAGGGTGGTTCACCCCTCCACTTT. This codes for CASRGQGGSPLHF.

The rearrangement joins TRBV11-2 to TRBJ1-1; tentative D call: TRBD1 (5 bases). Per germline, CDR1 SGHAT and CDR2 FQNNGV. This CDR3 contains 16 residues. The ends were cut back, 1 base at V and 7 bases at J, with 19 bases in the middle. CDR3 sequence (DNA): TGTGCCAGCAGCTTAGCGGCAGGGACGGGGGTTAGTGAAGCTTTCTTT. Its protein is CASSLAAGTGVSEAFF. The full variable domain, in which reference TRBV11-2 and TRBJ1-1 provide the parts outside the CDR3, is EAGVAQSPRYKIIEKRQSVAFWCNPISGHATLYWYQQILGQGPKLLIQFQNNGVVDDSQLPKDRFSAERLKGVDSTLKIQPAKLEDSAVYLCASSLAAGTGVSEAFFGQGTRLTVV.

The chain has TRBV7-9 and TRBJ1-6, with no clear D. CDR1 and CDR2 from the germline V gene are SEHNR and FQNEAQ (reference sequence). Trimming shortened V by 4 bases and J by 11 bases, and 15 bases separated the two germline ends. The CDR3 has 14 residues. The chain's CDR3 is CASSCRELSTPLHF. In DNA form, the CDR3 reads TGTGCCAGCAGCTGCCGGGAGCTGAGTACACCCCTCCACTTT.

The V call is TRBV10-3, the J call TRBJ1-3, with D maybe TRBD1 (6 bases). Trimming took off 3 bases at V and 3 bases at J, with 15 bases between the two ends. CDR1 and CDR2 from the germline V gene are ENHRY and SYGVKD. This CDR3 spans 16 amino acids. The DNA of the CDR3 is TGTGCCATCAGTGACCCGGGCAGGGGATTTGGAAACACCATATATTTT. Protein product: CAISDPGRGFGNTIYF.

The J gene is TRBJ2-7, the V gene TRBV5-1; 12 bases fit TRBD2. From germline, CDR1 is SGHRS and CDR2 YFSETQ. V lost 2 bases, J lost 4 bases, and 4 bases stayed unmatched. The CDR3 extends over 15 amino acids. The CDR3 loop is CASSLSGTSGYEQYF. As DNA, the CDR3 is TGCGCCAGCAGCTTAAGCGGGACTAGCGGGTACGAGCAGTACTTC.

This chain joins TRBV29-1 and TRBJ2-3, with D possibly TRBD2 on 6 matching bases. Looked up from germline, CDR1 is SQVTM and CDR2 is ANQGSEA. The CDR3 covers 14 residues. Trimming cost V 7 bases and J 2 bases, with 16 bases left between them. CDR3 in DNA: TGCAGCGCCTTTGGCGGCGGGGCCACAGATACGCAGTATTTT. It translates to CSAFGGGATDTQYF.

Remarks on this clone: An end of the junction differs from the germline gene, which may be a read error. The V call is TRBV7-8, the J call TRBJ2-7, with TRBD2 as a possible D gene (6 bases). The CDR3 spans 15 residues. Germline V gives CDR1 SGHVS, CDR2 FQNEAQ. CDR3 sequence (DNA): TGTGCCAGCAGTACTGGGGGGTCGAGGTCCTTCGAGCAGTACTTC. Its translation: CASSTGGSRSFEQYF.

CDR3 nucleotides: TGTGCCAGTGGGACAGGGGGTCGCCCAATCTACGAGCAGTACTTC. It translates to CASGTGGRPIYEQYF. The rearrangement links TRBV6-5 to TRBJ2-7; the match to TRBD1 covers 11 bases. After removal of 9 bases from V and 3 bases from J, the junction contained 10 bases not matched to a gene. The CDR3 totals 15 residues. The germline V gene encodes CDR1 MNHEY and CDR2 SVGAGI.

The rearrangement links TRBV6-5 to TRBJ1-1, with 10 bases aligning to TRBD1. This CDR3 has 13 amino acids. Germline lookup yields CDR1 MNHEY and CDR2 SVGAGI. With V trimmed by 9 bases and J by 4 bases, 5 bases remained unmatched. CDR3 nucleotide sequence: TGTGCCAGTTGCCGGACAGGGGGCACTGAAGCTTTCTTT. Amino acids: CASCRTGGTEAFF.

This chain uses TRBV7-3 with TRBJ2-3; TRBD2 agrees at 9 bases. There are 15 residues in the CDR3. CDR1 and CDR2 from the germline V gene are SGHTA and FQGTGA. V lost 1 base and J lost 7; bases outside the gene matches: 6. The CDR3 protein is CASSLSGGAVNTQYF. In nucleotides, the CDR3 is TGTGCCAGCAGCTTAAGCGGGGGGGCGGTGAATACGCAGTATTTT. Based on the CDR3 plus reference TRBV7-3 and TRBJ2-3, the full variable domain is GAGVSQTPSNKVTEKGKYVELRCDPISGHTALYWYRQSLGQGPEFLIYFQGTGAADDSGLPNDRFFAVRPEGSVSTLKIQRTERGDSAVYLCASSLSGGAVNTQYFGPGTRLTVL.